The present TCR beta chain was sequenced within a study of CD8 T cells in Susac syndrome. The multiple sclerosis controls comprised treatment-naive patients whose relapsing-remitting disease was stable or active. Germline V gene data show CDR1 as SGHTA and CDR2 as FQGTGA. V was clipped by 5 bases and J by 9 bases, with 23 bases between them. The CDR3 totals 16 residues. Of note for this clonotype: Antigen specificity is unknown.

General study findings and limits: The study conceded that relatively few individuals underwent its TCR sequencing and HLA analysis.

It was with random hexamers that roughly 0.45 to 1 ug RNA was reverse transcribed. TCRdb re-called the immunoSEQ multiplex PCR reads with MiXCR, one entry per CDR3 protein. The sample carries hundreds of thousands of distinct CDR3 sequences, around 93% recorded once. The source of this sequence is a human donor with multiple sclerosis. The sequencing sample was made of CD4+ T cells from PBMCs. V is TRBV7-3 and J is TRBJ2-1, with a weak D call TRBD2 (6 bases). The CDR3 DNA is TGTGCCAGCAGCCCCGAGGGACTGCCTAGTTTAGGTGAGCAGTTCTTC. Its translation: CASSPEGLPSLGEQFF.